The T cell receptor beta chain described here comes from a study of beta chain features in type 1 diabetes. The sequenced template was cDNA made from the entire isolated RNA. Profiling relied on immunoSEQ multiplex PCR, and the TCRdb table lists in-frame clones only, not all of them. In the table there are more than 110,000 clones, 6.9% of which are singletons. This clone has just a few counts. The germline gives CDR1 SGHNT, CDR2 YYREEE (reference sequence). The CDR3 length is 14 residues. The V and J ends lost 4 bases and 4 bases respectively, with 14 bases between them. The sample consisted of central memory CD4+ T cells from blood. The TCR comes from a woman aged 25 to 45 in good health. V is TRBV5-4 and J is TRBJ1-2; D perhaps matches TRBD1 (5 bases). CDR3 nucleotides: TGTGCCAGCAGCCCCGGGGGATACGGCTATGGCTACACCTTC. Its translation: CASSPGGYGYGYTF.